This T cell receptor (beta chain) appears in the sequencing data of a study of CD8+ T cells in alopecia areata. In alopecia areata patients, both lesional scalp punch biopsies and peripheral blood were collected. Separation by sorting yielded CD4+ and CD8+ T cells from PBMCs. Extracted from the samples, RNA was reverse transcribed into cDNA to serve as the sequencing template. TCRdb's table, derived via immunoSEQ multiplex PCR, lists solely in-frame clones and lacks some. The sample carries fewer than 200,000 clones, around three fifths recorded once. This CDR3 contains 15 residues. Unmatched junction bases numbered 3, after V lost 2 bases and J lost 0 bases. This clone has only a few counts.

The receptor comes from a human donor with alopecia areata. This material consisted of CD4+ T cells sorted from blood, taken at week 0. V gene TRBV23-1 combines with J gene TRBJ1-1; 7 bases are shared with TRBD1. TRBV23-1 is annotated as an ORF whose role is uncertain. DNA for the CDR3: TGCGCCAGCAGTCAAGACAGGGAGTTGAACACTGAAGCTTTCTTT. Encoded protein: CASSQDRELNTEAFF.